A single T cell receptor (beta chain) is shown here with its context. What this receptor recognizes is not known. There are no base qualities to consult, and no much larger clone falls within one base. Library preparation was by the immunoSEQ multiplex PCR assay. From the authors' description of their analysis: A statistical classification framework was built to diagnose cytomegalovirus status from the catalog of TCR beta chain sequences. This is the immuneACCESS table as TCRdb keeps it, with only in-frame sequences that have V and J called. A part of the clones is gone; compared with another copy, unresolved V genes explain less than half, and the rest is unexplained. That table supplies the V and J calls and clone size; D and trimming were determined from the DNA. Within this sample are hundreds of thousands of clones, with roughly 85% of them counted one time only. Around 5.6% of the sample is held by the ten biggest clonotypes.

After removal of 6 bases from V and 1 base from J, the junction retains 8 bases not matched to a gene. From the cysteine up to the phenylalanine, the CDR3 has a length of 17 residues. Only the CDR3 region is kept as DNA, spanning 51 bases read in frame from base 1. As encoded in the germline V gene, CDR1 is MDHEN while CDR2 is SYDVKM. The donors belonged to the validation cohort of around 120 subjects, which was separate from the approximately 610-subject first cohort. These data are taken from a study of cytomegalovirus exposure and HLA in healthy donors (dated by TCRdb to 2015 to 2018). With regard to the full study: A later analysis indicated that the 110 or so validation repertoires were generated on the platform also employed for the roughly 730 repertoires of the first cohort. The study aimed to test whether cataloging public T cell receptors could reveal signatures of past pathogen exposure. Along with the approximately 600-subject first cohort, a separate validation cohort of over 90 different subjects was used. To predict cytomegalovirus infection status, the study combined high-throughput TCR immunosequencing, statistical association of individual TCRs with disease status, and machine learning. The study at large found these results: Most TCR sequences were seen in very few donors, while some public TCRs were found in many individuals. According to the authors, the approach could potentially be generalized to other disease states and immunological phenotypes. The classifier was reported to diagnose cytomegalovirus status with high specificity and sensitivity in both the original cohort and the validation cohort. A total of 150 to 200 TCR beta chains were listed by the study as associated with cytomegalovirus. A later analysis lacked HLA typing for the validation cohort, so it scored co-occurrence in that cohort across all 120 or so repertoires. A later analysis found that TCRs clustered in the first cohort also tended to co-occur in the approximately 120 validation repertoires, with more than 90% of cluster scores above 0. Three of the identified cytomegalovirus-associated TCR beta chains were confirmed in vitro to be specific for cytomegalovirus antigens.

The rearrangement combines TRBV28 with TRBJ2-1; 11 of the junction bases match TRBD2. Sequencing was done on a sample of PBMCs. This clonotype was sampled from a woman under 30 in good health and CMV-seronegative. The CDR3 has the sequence CASSPLLAGASYNEQFF. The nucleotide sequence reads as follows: TGTGCCAGCAGCCCCCTACTAGCGGGAGCTTCCTACAATGAGCAGTTCTTC.